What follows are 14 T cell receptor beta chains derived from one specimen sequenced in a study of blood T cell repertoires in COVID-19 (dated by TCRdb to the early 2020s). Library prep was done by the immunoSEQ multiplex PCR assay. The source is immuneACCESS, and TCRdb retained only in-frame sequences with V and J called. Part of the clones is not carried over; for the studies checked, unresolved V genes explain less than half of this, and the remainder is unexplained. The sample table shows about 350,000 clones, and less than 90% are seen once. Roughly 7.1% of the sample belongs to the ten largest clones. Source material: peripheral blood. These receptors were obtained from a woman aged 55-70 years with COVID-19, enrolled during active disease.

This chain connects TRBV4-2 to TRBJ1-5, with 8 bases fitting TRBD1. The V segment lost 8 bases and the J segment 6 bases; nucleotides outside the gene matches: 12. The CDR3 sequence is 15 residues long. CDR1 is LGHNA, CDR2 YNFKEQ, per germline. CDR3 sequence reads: CASGLGQGVIQPQHF. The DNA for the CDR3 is TGTGCCAGCGGCCTCGGACAGGGAGTAATTCAGCCCCAGCATTTT.

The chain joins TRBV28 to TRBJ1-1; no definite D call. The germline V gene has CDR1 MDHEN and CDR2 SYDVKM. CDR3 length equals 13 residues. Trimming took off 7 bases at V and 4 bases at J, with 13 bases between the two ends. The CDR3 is CASISTTSTEAFF. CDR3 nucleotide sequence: TGTGCCAGCATCTCGACGACATCCACTGAAGCTTTCTTT.

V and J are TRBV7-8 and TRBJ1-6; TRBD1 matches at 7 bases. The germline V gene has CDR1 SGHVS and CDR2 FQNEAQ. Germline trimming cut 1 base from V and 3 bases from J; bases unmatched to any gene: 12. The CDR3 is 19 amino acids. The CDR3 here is CASSLVSRGPSLYNSPLHF. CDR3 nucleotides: TGTGCCAGCAGCTTAGTGTCGAGGGGGCCCAGCCTCTATAATTCACCCCTCCACTTT.

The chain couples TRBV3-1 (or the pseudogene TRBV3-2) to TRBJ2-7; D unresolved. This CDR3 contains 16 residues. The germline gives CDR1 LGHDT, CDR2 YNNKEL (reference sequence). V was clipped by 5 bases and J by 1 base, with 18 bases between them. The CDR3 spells CASSEQLNRRSYEQYF. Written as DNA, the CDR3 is TGTGCCAGCAGCGAACAACTGAACAGAAGGTCCTACGAGCAGTACTTC.

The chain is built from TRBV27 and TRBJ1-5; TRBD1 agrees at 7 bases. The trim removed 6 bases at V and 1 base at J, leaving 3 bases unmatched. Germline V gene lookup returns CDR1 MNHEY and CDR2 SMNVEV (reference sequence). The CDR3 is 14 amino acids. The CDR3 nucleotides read TGTGCCAGCAGGGCGACAGGGAGCAATCAGCCCCAGCATTTT. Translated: CASRATGSNQPQHF.

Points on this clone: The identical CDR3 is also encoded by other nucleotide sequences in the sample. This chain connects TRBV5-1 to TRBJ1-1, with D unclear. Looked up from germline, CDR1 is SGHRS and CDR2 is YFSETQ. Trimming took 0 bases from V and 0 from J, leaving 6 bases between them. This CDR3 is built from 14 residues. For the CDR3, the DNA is TGCGCCAGCAGCTTGGACAGCTTGAACACTGAAGCTTTCTTT. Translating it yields CASSLDSLNTEAFF.

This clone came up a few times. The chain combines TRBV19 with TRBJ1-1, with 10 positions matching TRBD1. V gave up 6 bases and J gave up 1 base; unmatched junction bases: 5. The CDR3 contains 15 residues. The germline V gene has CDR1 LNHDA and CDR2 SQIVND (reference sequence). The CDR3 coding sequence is TGTGCCAGTAGGGACAGGGGGTATTCGAACACTGAAGCTTTCTTT. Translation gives CASRDRGYSNTEAFF.

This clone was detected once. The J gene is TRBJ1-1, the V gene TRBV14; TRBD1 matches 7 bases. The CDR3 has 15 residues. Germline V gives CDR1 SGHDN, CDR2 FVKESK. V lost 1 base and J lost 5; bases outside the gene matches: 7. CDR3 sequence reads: CASSQGTGGRTEAFF. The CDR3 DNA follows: TGTGCCAGCAGCCAAGGGACAGGCGGAAGAACTGAAGCTTTCTTT. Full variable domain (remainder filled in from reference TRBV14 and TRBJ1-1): EAGVTQFPSHSVIEKGQTVTLRCDPISGHDNLYWYRRVMGKEIKFLLHFVKESKQDESGMPNNRFLAERTGGTYSTLKVQPAELEDSGVYFCASSQGTGGRTEAFFGQGTRLTVV.

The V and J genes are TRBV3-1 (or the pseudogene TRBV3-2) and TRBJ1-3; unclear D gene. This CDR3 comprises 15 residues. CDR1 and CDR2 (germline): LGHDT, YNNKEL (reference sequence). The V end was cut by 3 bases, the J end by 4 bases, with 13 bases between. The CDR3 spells CASSHESGPGNTIYF. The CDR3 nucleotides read TGTGCCAGCAGCCATGAATCGGGTCCCGGAAACACCATATATTTT.

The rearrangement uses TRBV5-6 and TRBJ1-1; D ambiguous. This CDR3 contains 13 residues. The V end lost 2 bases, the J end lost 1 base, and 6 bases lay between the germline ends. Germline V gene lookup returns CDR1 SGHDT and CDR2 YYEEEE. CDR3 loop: CASSLNQNTEAFF. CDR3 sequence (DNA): TGTGCCAGCAGCTTAAATCAGAACACTGAAGCTTTCTTT.

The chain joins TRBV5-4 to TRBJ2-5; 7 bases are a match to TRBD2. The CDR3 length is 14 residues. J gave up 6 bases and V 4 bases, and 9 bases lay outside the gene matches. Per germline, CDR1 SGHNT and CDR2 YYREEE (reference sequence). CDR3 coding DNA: TGTGCCAGCAGCCTACTTGGGGGGGGACAGACCCAGTACTTC. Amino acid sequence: CASSLLGGGQTQYF.

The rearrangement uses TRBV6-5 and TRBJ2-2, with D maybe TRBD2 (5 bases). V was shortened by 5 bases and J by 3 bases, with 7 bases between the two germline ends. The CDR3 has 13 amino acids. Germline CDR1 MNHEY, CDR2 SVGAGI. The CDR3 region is CASSRADTGELFF. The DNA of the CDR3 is TGTGCCAGCAGTCGAGCGGACACCGGGGAGCTGTTTTTT.

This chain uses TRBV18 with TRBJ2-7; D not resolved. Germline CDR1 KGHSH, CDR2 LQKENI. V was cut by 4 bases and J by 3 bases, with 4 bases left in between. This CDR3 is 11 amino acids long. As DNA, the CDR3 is TGTGCCAGCTCACGTCTCTACGAGCAGTACTTC. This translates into CASSRLYEQYF.

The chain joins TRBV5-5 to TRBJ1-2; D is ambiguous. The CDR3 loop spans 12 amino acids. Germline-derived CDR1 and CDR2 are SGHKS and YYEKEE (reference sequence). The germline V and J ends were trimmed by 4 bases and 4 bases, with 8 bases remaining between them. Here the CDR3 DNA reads TGTGCCAGCAGCCCCCAGTTCTATGGCTACACCTTC. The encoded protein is CASSPQFYGYTF.